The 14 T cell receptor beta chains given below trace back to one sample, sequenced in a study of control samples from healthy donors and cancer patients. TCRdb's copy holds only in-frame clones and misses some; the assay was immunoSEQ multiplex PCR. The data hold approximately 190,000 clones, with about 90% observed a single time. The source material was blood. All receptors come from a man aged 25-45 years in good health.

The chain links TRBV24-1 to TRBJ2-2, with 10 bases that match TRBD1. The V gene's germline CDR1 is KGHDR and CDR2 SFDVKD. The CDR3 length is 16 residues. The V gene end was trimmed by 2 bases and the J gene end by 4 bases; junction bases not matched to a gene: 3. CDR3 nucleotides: TGTGCCACCAGTGATTCCGGGACAGGGGTCACCGGGGAGCTGTTTTTT. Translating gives CATSDSGTGVTGELFF.

The CDR3 loop reads CASSQETTGGLNEKLFF. In nucleotides, the CDR3 is TGCGCCAGCAGCCAAGAGACGACAGGGGGGCTTAATGAAAAACTGTTTTTT. The chain recombines TRBV4-1 with TRBJ1-4; 9 bases agree with TRBD1. Germline V gene lookup returns CDR1 MGHRA and CDR2 YSYEKL. The CDR3 is 17 residues long. J gave up 4 bases and V 0 bases, and 6 bases lay outside the gene matches.

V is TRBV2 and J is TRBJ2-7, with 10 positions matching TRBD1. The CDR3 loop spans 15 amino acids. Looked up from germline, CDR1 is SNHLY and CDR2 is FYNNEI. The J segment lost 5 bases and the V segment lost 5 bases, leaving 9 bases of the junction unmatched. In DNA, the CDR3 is TGTGCCAGCAGTCAAACCGGGACAGGGGTCGACGAGCAGTACTTC. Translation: CASSQTGTGVDEQYF.

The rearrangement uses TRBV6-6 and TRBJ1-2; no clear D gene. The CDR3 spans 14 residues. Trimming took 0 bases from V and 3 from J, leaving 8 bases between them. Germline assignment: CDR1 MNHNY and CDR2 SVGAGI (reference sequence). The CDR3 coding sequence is TGTGCCAGCAGTTACTCGTATGGGGACTATGGCTACACCTTC. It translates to CASSYSYGDYGYTF.

The CDR3 protein is CASSEAGTYEQYF. CDR3 bases: TGTGCCAGCAGTGAAGCAGGAACCTACGAGCAGTACTTC. The chain uses TRBV6-1 and TRBJ2-7; D unresolved. This CDR3 has 13 amino acids. Germline-derived CDR1 and CDR2 are MNHNS and SASEGT. V was shortened by 0 bases and J by 2 bases, with 5 bases between the two germline ends.

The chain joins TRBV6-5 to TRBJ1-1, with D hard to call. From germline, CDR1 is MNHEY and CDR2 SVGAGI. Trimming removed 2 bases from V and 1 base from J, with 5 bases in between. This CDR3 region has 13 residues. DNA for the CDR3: TGTGCCAGCAGTTACGACCCGAACACTGAAGCTTTCTTT. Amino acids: CASSYDPNTEAFF.

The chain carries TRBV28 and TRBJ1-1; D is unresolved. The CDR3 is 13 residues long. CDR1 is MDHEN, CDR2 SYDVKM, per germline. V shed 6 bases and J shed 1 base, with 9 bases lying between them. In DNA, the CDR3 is TGTGCCAGCAGCCCGACGAGGAACACTGAAGCTTTCTTT. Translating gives CASSPTRNTEAFF.

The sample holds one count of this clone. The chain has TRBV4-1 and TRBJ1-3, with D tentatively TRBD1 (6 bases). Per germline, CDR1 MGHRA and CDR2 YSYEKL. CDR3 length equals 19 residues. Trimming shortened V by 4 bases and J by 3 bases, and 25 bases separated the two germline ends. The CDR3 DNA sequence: TGCGCCAGCAGCCCAATAGGCCTATCAGGGGAGTATCTTGGAAACACCATATATTTT. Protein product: CASSPIGLSGEYLGNTIYF.

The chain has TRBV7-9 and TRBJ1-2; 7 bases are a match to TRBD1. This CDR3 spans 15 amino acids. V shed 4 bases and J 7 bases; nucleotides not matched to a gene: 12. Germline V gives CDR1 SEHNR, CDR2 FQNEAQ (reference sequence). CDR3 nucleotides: TGTGCCAGCAGCTGGGGACAGACCCTCTATGGTGGCTACACCTTC. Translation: CASSWGQTLYGGYTF.

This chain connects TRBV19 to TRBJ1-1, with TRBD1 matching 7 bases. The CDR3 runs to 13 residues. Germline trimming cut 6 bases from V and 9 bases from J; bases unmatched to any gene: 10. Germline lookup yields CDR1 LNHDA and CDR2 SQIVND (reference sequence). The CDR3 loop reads CASREDRRNQAFF. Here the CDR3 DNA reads TGTGCCAGTAGGGAGGACAGGAGAAACCAAGCTTTCTTT.

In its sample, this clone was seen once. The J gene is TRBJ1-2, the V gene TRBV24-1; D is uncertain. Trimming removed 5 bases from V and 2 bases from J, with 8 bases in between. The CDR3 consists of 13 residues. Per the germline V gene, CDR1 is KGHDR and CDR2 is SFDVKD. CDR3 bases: TGTGCCACCAGTGCTAGGGAAAACTATGGCTACACCTTC. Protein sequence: CATSARENYGYTF.

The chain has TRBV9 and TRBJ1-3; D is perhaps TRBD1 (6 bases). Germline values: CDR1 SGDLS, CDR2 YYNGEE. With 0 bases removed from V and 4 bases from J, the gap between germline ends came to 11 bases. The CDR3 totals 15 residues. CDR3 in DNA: TGTGCCAGCAGCGTAGCGGGGGGCGCCGGAAACACCATATATTTT. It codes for CASSVAGGAGNTIYF.

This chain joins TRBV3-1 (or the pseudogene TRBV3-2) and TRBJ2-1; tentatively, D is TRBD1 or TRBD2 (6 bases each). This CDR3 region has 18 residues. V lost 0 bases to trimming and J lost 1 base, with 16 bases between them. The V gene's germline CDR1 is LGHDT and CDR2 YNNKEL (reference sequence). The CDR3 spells CASSQDLGGRESYNEQFF. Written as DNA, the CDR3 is TGTGCCAGCAGCCAAGATCTTGGGGGGCGCGAGTCCTACAATGAGCAGTTCTTC.

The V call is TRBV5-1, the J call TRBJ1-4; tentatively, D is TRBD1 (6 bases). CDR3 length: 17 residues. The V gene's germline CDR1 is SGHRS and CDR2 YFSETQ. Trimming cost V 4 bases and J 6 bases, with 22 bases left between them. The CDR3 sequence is CASSRTVARGSDEKLFF. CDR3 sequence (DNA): TGCGCCAGCAGCAGAACCGTGGCCAGGGGTTCCGATGAAAAACTGTTTTTT.